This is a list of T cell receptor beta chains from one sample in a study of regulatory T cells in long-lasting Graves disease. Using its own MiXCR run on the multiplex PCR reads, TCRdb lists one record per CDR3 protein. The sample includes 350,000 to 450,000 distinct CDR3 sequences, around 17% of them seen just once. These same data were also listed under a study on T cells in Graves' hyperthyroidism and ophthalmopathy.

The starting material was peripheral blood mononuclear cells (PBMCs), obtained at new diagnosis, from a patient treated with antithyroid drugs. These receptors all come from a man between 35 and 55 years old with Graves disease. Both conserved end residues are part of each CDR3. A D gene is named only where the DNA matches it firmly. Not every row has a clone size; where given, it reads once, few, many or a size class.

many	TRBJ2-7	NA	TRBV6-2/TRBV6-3	CAIRAGAYEQYF	TGTGCCATACGGGCCGGAGCCTACGAGCAGTACTTC
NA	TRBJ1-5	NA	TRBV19	CASSIRTGSGGQPQHF	TGTGCCAGTAGTATCCGGACGGGCTCGGGAGGGCAGCCCCAGCATTTT
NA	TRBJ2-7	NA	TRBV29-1	CSARVSYEQYF	TGCAGCGCCCGGGTTTCCTACGAGCAGTACTTC
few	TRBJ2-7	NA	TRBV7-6	CASSSGGLQYEQYF	TGTGCCAGCAGCTCCGGGGGCCTCCAATACGAGCAGTACTTC
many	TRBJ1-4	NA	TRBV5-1	CASSLAGPGGSEKLFF	TGCGCCAGCAGCTTGGCCGGACCAGGTGGCAGTGAAAAACTGTTTTTT
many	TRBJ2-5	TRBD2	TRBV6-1	CASKGGRISLAGGETQYF	TGTGCCAGCAAAGGAGGCCGGATCTCGCTAGCGGGGGGAGAGACCCAGTACTTC
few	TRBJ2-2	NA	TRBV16	CASSQGQNTGELFF	TGTGCCAGCAGCCAGGGACAAAACACCGGGGAGCTGTTTTTT
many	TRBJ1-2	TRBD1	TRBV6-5	CASSYTTGTVQVHGYTF	TGTGCCAGCAGTTACACCACTGGGACAGTCCAGGTCCATGGCTACACCTTC
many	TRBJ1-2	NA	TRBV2	CASTENYGYTF	TGTGCCAGCACGGAAAACTATGGCTACACCTTC
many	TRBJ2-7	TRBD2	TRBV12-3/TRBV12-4	CASSLASGGLSYEQYF	TGTGCCAGCAGTTTAGCCTCGGGGGGGTTGTCCTACGAGCAGTACTTC
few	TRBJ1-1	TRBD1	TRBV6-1	CASSSGGFMDTEAFF	TGTGCCAGCAGCTCAGGGGGATTCATGGACACTGAAGCTTTCTTT
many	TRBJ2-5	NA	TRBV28	CASSLSGRGVLGGTQYF	TGTGCCAGCAGTTTATCCGGCAGGGGAGTTTTGGGGGGGACCCAGTACTTC
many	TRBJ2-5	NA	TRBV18	CASSAEGGEQETQYF	TGTGCCAGCTCTGCGGAGGGAGGCGAACAAGAGACCCAGTACTTC
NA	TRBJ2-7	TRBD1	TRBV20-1	CSARDTTGGYHEQYF	TGCAGTGCTAGAGATACGACAGGGGGTTACCACGAGCAGTACTTC
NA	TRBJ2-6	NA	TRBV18	CASSPTIPGARSAGANVLTF	TGTGCCAGCTCACCGACGATCCCGGGGGCGCGGTCGGCTGGGGCCAACGTCCTGACTTTC
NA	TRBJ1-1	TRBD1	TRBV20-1	CSARGQGAGTEAFF	TGCAGTGCTAGAGGTCAGGGGGCGGGCACTGAAGCTTTCTTT
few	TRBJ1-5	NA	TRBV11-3	CASSQGESRQHF	TGTGCCAGCAGCCAAGGGGAATCGCGCCAGCATTTT
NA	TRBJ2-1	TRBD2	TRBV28	CASSQLAGGVSYNEQFF	TGTGCCAGCAGCCAACTAGCGGGGGGGGTTTCATACAATGAGCAGTTCTTC
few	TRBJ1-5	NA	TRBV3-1	CASSHDGGGQPQHF	TGTGCCAGCAGCCACGACGGTGGAGGACAGCCCCAGCATTTT
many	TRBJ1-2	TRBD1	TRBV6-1	CASSPGTVPYGYTF	TGTGCCAGCAGCCCCGGGACAGTCCCCTATGGCTACACCTTC
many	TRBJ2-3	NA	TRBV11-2	CASSLGPRGTDTQYF	TGTGCCAGCAGCTTAGGTCCTAGGGGCACAGATACGCAGTATTTT
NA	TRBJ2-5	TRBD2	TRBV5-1	CASSSRRTLAGGGETQYF	TGCGCCAGCAGCTCAAGGCGAACATTAGCGGGGGGCGGGGAGACCCAGTACTTC
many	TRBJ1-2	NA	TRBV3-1	CASSQDSGALNYGYTF	TGTGCCAGCAGCCAAGATTCGGGGGCGCTTAACTATGGCTACACCTTC
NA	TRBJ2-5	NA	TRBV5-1	CASSQPRQAQETQYF	TGTGCCAGCAGCCAGCCTAGACAGGCGCAAGAGACCCAGTACTTC
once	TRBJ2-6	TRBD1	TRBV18	CASGITGQGTGANVLTF	TGTGCCAGCGGAATAACGGGACAGGGGACTGGGGCCAACGTCCTGACTTTC
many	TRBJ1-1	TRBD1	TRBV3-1	CASSWRQGLPAFF	TGTGCCAGCAGCTGGAGACAGGGTCTACCAGCTTTCTTT
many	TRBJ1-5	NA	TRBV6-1	CASSAGLRQPQHF	TGTGCCAGCAGTGCTGGCCTCCGCCAGCCCCAGCATTTT
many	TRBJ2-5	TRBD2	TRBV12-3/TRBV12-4	CASSTGLAGSQETQYF	TGTGCCAGCAGTACGGGACTAGCGGGGAGCCAAGAGACCCAGTACTTC
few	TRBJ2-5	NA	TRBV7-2	CASSLVSRGTQYF	TGTGCCAGCAGCTTAGTATCCAGGGGGACCCAGTACTTC
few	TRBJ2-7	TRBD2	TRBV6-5	CASSDSGAGGYEQYF	TGTGCCAGCAGTGACTCGGGGGCGGGGGGCTACGAGCAGTACTTC
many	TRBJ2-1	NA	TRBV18	CASSTNRNEQFF	TGTGCCAGCTCAACAAACAGAAATGAGCAGTTCTTC
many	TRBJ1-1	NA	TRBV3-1	CASSQVLAFTEAFF	TGTGCCAGCAGCCAAGTCCTGGCCTTCACTGAAGCTTTCTTT
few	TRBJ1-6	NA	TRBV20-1	CSAKPQRDSPLHF	TGCAGTGCGAAGCCTCAAAGAGATTCACCCCTCCACTTT
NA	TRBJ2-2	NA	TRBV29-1	CSVVDGSAGELFF	TGCAGCGTTGTCGATGGGAGCGCCGGGGAGCTGTTTTTT
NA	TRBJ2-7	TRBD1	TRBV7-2	CASSQDLRQGTLISYEQYF	TGCGCCAGCAGCCAAGATTTACGACAGGGGACCCTTATCTCCTACGAGCAGTACTTC
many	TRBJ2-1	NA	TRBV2	CASSGRLGEYNEQFF	TGTGCCAGCAGTGGGAGATTGGGGGAGTACAATGAGCAGTTCTTC
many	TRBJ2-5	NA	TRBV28	CASSLRYTPQETQYF	TGTGCCAGCAGTTTACGATACACCCCACAAGAGACCCAGTACTTC
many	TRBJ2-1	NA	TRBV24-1	CATSDKSSAYNEQFF	TGTGCCACCAGTGATAAGTCTAGTGCCTACAATGAGCAGTTCTTC
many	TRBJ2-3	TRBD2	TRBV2	CASRPTSGGTDTQYF	TGTGCCAGCAGGCCGACTAGCGGGGGCACAGATACGCAGTATTTT
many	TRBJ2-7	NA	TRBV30	CAWSSSYEQYF	TGTGCCTGGAGTTCGAGCTACGAGCAGTACTTC
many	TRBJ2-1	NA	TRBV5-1	CASSIGGWGAYNEQFF	TGCGCCAGCAGCATTGGGGGTTGGGGAGCCTACAATGAGCAGTTCTTC
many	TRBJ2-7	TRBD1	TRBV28	CASSLYPGQGVHEQYF	TGTGCCAGCAGTTTATACCCCGGACAGGGGGTCCACGAGCAGTACTTC
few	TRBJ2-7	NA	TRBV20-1	CSARDPGRHEQYF	TGCAGTGCTAGAGATCCGGGGCGACACGAGCAGTACTTC
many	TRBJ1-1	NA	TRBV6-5	CASSYTETVWTTEAFF	TGTGCCAGCAGTTACACAGAGACAGTTTGGACCACTGAAGCTTTCTTT
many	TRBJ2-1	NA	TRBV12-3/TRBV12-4	CASSFWRYEQFF	TGTGCCAGCAGTTTCTGGCGTTATGAGCAGTTCTTC